The subject of this entry is one TCR beta chain. Its antigen is as yet unknown. The data were obtained in a study of shared clonotypes between healthy human individuals. Study as a whole: Donors, aged 18 to 49, were a couple of women and three men. Used for every donor were three CD4 naive, three CD4 memory, two CD8 naive and one CD8 memory plate. Study outcomes and limitations: Some clonotypes were shared by all four sorted-subset donors, while others were not shared. The non-shared ones had lower generation probabilities than the shared ones. Memory subsets generally showed smaller estimated richness than naive subsets did.

The naive CD8 subset, CD45RO-negative cells positively selected for CCR7, excluded terminally differentiated effector memory CD45RA+ cells. The ends lost 5 bases at V and 6 bases at J; junction bases unmatched: 13. Germline lookup yields CDR1 SGHAT and CDR2 FQNNGV. This CDR3 contains 17 residues. Clones were read by immunoSEQ multiplex PCR, and TCRdb kept only the in-frame ones, dropping some. Among hundreds of thousands of clones listed, around 92% were seen once. This clonotype originated in a man aged 30 to 39 in good health. Sequenced material: naive CD8+ T cells sorted from blood. The rearrangement joins TRBV11-2 to TRBJ2-3, with 11 bases aligning to TRBD1. The CDR3 nucleotides read TGTGCCAGCAGCCTCACTCCGGGACAGGGGGAGTTGGATACGCAGTATTTT. It specifies CASSLTPGQGELDTQYF.